This T cell receptor (beta chain) originates from a study of blood T cell repertoires in COVID-19. Whole-study context: Sites in the United States, Italy and Spain provided acute and convalescent COVID-19 samples. Nucleic acid was either cDNA or gDNA, and it came from T cells, B-cell-depleted T cells, or PBMCs.

Germline V gene lookup returns CDR1 KGHSH and CDR2 LQKENI. Germline trimming cut 2 bases from V and 9 bases from J; bases unmatched to any gene: 10. This CDR3 has 15 residues. Original analysis: Reference gene primer amplification gave estimated nucleated cell counts. Only in-frame clones appear in the TCRdb table, and some are missing; sequencing was by immunoSEQ multiplex PCR. That table furnishes V, J and clone size, whereas the DNA furnished D and trimming. The table lists 75,000 to 95,000 clones, approximately 82% of them singletons. The receptor comes from a man aged 60 to 69 with acute or convalescent COVID-19. V and J are TRBV18 and TRBJ2-1; TRBD1 matches 7 bases. The sequencing sample was made of peripheral blood. The CDR3 sequence is CASSPVSRQGGEQFF. As DNA, the CDR3 is TGTGCCAGCTCACCAGTTAGCCGACAGGGCGGTGAGCAGTTCTTC.